This T cell receptor beta chain was found in a study of blood T cell repertoires in COVID-19. Whole-study context: COVID-19 samples from acute and convalescent phases originated in the United States, Italy and Spain. T cells, B-cell-depleted T cells, or PBMCs provided the cDNA or gDNA that served as material.

Original handling: Estimates of nucleated cell counts were drawn from the amplification of reference gene primers. Assay: immunoSEQ multiplex PCR; the TCRdb copy retains only in-frame clones and omits some. The V and J calls and clone size are taken from that table; D and trimming were inferred from the DNA. The table includes 45,000 to 65,000 clones, around nine tenths detected once. Germline lookup yields CDR1 SGHNT and CDR2 YYREEE (reference sequence). After removal of 4 bases from V and 6 bases from J, the junction contained 7 bases not matched to a gene. This CDR3 region has 14 residues. This clone was seen a single time.

The sequenced sample consisted of peripheral blood. The gene calls are TRBV5-4 and TRBJ2-1; 7 nucleotides align to TRBD2. The source of this sequence is a human donor in a cohort sampled during active COVID-19. The CDR3, as DNA: TGTGCCAGCAGCCCCCTAGCGGCTTCCAATGAGCAGTTCTTC. Translation gives CASSPLAASNEQFF.